These 2 T cell receptor beta chains were all obtained from the same sample, sequenced in a study of blood T cell repertoires in COVID-19. The assay was immunoSEQ multiplex PCR, and TCRdb's table has in-frame clones only and misses some. The data contain approximately 190,000 clones, around 84% of them singletons. The sample consisted of peripheral blood. The receptors originated from a human donor in a cohort sampled during active COVID-19.

This clone was counted a single time. The chain recombines TRBV6-5 with TRBJ1-6; D is undetermined. V gave up 7 bases and J gave up 5 bases, with 9 bases separating them. Germline V CDR1 and CDR2: MNHEY, SVGAGI. The CDR3 extends over 13 amino acids. The CDR3 spells CASNTVDNSPLHF. In DNA form, the CDR3 reads TGTGCCAGCAACACAGTAGATAATTCACCCCTCCACTTT.

This clone was seen a single time. This chain uses TRBV5-1 with TRBJ2-1, with 8 bases lining up with TRBD2. J gave up 3 bases and V 0 bases, and 11 bases lay outside the gene matches. The CDR3 totals 18 residues. Germline-derived CDR1 and CDR2 are SGHRS and YFSETQ. In nucleotides, the CDR3 is TGCGCCAGCAGCTTGGCTGGGACTAGTGGACTTAGCTACAATGAGCAGTTCTTC. It encodes CASSLAGTSGLSYNEQFF.